This T cell receptor (beta chain) was documented in a study of naive and memory T cell subsets. This clonotype was seen repeatedly, ten times or more. An oligonucleotide containing a UMI was ligated to the 3' end of TCR cDNA. Whole blood, 2 to 2.5 ml, came from adult healthy volunteers. Input was roughly 1 to 1000 ng of DNase-treated total RNA without cell sorting. Germline CDR1 SQVTM, CDR2 ANQGSEA. The CDR3 runs to 15 residues. V shed 6 bases and J 0 bases; nucleotides not matched to a gene: 9. The SP2 primer and nested alpha and beta constant region primers amplified ligated cDNA in four rounds. Blood and skin TCR RNA was reverse transcribed with alpha and beta constant primers. Each CDR3 protein gets one entry after TCRdb re-called the 5' RACE reads with MiXCR. The sample has approximately 49,000 distinct CDR3 sequences, approximately 4.8% seen once.

The gene calls are TRBV29-1 and TRBJ2-7; TRBD1 matches at 9 bases. The sequence was obtained from a female donor in good health. CDR3 residues: CSVGQGQWSSYEQYF. The CDR3 coding sequence is TGCAGCGTGGGACAGGGACAATGGAGCTCCTACGAGCAGTACTTC.